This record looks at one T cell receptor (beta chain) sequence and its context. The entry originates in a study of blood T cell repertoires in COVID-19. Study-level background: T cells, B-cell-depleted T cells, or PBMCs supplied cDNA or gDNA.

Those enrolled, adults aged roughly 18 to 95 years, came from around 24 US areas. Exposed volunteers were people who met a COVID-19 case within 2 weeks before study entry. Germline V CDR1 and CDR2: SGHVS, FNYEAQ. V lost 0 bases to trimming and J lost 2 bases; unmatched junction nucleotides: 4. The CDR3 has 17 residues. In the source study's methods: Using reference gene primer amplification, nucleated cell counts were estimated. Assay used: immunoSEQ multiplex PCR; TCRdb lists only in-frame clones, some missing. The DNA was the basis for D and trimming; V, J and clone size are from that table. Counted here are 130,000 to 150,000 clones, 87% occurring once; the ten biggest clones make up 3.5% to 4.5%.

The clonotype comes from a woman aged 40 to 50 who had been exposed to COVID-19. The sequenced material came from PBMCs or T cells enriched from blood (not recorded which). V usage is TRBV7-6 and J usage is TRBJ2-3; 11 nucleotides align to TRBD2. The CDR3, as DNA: TGTGCCAGCAGCTTAGCGCGACTAGCGGGGACCACAGATACGCAGTATTTT. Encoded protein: CASSLARLAGTTDTQYF. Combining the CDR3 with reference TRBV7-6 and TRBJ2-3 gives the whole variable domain GAGVSQSPRYKVTKRGQDVALRCDPISGHVSLYWYRQALGQGPEFLTYFNYEAQQDKSGLPNDRFSAERPEGSISTLTIQRTEQRDSAMYRCASSLARLAGTTDTQYFGPGTRLTVL.